This T cell receptor beta chain was captured in a study of cytomegalovirus exposure and HLA in healthy donors. Study context: Across about 400 genotyped donors, roughly 80% landed in the Caucasian-associated ancestry cluster.

With regard to this clone: Its antigen remains unidentified.

The PCR used 60 Vbeta and 13 Jbeta primers. Generated by immunoSEQ multiplex PCR, the TCRdb table keeps only in-frame clones and is missing some. This sample has some 180,000 clones, with just over 75% found just once. Study findings and constraints: Associated with HLA alleles at 0.05 false discovery rate in a later analysis were some 18,000 TCR beta sequences.

V lost 4 bases, J lost 1 base, and 9 bases stayed unmatched. CDR1 SGHTA and CDR2 FQGNSA come from the germline V gene. The CDR3 has 17 amino acids. Sequenced input: PBMCs. The receptor's source is a woman in her fifties or sixties in good health and CMV-seropositive. The chain joins TRBV7-2 to TRBJ2-5, with 10 bases aligning to TRBD2. In nucleotides, the CDR3 is TGTGCCAGCAGCTCCCCGTGGGCTAGCGGGGGCCAAGAGACCCAGTACTTC. Protein product: CASSSPWASGGQETQYF.